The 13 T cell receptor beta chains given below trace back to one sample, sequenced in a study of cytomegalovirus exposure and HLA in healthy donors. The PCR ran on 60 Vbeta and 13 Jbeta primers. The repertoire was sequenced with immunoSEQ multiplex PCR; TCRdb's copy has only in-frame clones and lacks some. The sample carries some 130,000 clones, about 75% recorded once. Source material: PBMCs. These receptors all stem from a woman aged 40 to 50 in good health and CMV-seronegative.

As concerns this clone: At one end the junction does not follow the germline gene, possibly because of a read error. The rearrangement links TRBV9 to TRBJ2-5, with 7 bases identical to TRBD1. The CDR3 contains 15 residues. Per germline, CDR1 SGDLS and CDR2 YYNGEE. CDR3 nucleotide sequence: TGTGTCAGCAGCTCCAGACAGGGCGATTGGGAGACCCAGTACTTC. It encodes CVSSSRQGDWETQYF.

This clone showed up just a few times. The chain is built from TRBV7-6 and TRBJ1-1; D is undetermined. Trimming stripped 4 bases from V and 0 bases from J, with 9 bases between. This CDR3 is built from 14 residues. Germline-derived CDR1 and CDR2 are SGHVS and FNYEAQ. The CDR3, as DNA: TGTGCCAGCAGCTCGACACCTTTGAACACTGAAGCTTTCTTT. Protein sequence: CASSSTPLNTEAFF.

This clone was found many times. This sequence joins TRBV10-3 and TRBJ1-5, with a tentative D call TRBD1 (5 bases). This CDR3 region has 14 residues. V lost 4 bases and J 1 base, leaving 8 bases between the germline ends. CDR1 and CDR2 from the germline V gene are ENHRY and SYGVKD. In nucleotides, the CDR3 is TGTGCCATCAGTGGGGCAGGGAGCAATCAGCCCCAGCATTTT. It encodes CAISGAGSNQPQHF.

CDR3 protein: CATSRDMGRTYEQYF. The CDR3 bases are TGTGCCACCAGCAGAGATATGGGCAGAACCTACGAGCAGTACTTC. The rearrangement joins TRBV15 to TRBJ2-7; D gene unclear. The germline CDR1 and CDR2 sequences are LNHNV and YYDKDF (reference sequence). Between the trimmed V and J ends, which lost 0 bases and 2 bases, there was a span of 11 bases. The CDR3 has 15 amino acids.

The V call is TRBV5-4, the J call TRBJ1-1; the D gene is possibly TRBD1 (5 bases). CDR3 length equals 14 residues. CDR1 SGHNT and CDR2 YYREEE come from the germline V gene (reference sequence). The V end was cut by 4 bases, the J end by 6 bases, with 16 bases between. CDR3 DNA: TGTGCCAGCAGCCGTGACCCGGGGGTGGCTGAAGCTTTCTTT. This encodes CASSRDPGVAEAFF.

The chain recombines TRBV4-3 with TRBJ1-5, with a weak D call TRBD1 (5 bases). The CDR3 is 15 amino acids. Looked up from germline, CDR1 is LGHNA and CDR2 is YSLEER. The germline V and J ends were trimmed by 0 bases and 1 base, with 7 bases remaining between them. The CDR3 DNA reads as TGCGCCAGCAGCCAAGAGGAGGGGAGCAATCAGCCCCAGCATTTT. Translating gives CASSQEEGSNQPQHF.

The CDR3 sequence: CASSLEGLPNEKLFF. Here the CDR3 DNA reads TGCGCCAGCAGCTTGGAAGGACTCCCCAATGAAAAACTGTTTTTT. This chain links TRBV5-1 with TRBJ1-4; no definite D call. In germline, CDR1 is SGHRS, CDR2 YFSETQ. Trimming cost V 0 bases and J 5 bases, with 11 bases left between them. The length of the CDR3 is 15 residues.

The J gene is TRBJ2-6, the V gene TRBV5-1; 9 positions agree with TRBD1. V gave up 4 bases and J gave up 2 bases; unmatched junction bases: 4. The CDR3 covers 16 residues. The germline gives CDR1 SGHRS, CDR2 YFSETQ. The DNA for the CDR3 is TGCGCCAGCAGCCCTAACAGGGGGCCTGGGGCCAACGTCCTGACTTTC. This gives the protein CASSPNRGPGANVLTF.

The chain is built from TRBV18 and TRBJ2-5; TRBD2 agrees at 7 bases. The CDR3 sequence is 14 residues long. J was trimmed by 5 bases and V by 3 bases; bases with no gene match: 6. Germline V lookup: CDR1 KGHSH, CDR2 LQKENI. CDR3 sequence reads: CASSPGTGGETQYF. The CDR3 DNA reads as TGTGCCAGCTCACCGGGGACCGGGGGGGAGACCCAGTACTTC.

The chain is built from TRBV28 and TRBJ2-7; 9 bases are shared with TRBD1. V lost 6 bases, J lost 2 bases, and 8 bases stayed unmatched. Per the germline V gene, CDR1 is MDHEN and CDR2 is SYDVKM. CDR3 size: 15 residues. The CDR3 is CASSRTGTGPYEQYF. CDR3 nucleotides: TGTGCCAGCAGCCGGACCGGGACAGGGCCCTACGAGCAGTACTTC.

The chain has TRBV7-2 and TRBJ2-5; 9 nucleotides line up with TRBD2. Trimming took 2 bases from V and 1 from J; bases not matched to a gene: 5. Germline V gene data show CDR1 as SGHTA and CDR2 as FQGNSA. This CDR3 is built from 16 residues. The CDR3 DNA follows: TGTGCCAGCAGCTTAAGGCGGGGGGGCGTCCAAGAGACCCAGTACTTC. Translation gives CASSLRRGGVQETQYF.

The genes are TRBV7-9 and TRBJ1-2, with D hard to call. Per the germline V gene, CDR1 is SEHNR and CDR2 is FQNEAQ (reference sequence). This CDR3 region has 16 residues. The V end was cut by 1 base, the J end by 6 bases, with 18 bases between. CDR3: CASSLDLTALVDGYTF. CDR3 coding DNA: TGTGCCAGCAGCTTAGATTTAACAGCCCTCGTTGATGGCTACACCTTC.

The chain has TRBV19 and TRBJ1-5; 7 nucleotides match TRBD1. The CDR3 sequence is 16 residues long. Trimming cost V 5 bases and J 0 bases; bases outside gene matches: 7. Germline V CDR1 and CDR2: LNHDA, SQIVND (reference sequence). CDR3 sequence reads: CASSPRQGSSNQPQHF. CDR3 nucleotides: TGTGCCAGTAGTCCCCGACAGGGCAGTAGCAATCAGCCCCAGCATTTT.